The 9 T cell receptor beta chains below all came from one sample that was sequenced in a study of CD8+ T cells in alopecia areata. Extraction and reverse transcription of RNA yielded cDNA as the sequencing template. Clones were read by immunoSEQ multiplex PCR, and TCRdb kept only the in-frame ones, dropping some. The table includes fewer than 200,000 clones, 59% detected once. Sequencing used CD4+ T cells sorted from blood, obtained at week 0. The receptors shown here come from a human donor with alopecia areata.

This clone was found a few times. Within the sample, other DNA sequences also encode this same CDR3. The chain recombines TRBV27 with TRBJ1-1, with unresolved D. The germline gives CDR1 MNHEY, CDR2 SMNVEV (reference sequence). This CDR3 is built from 13 residues. Trimming took 3 bases from V and 0 from J, leaving 5 bases between them. In DNA form, the CDR3 reads TGTGCCAGCAGTTTGGGGATGAACACTGAAGCTTTCTTT. It translates to CASSLGMNTEAFF.

As DNA, the CDR3 is TGCAGCGGAACCAGAGGGGGACAGGGAGGCTACGAGCAGTACTTC. It specifies CSGTRGGQGGYEQYF. The V and J genes are TRBV29-1 and TRBJ2-7, with 9 nucleotides matching TRBD1. Trimming took 7 bases from V and 3 from J; bases not matched to a gene: 13. The CDR3 is 15 residues long. CDR1 is SQVTM and CDR2 is ANQGSEA in the germline V gene.

The chain recombines TRBV29-1 with TRBJ2-1; possible D gene TRBD1, 6 bases. Trimming took 4 bases from V and 4 from J, leaving 14 bases between them. This CDR3 spans 14 amino acids. Germline CDR1 is SQVTM and CDR2 is ANQGSEA. The CDR3 DNA reads TGCAGCGTTGTCCAGGGGAGCGGATACAATGAGCAGTTCTTC. Protein sequence: CSVVQGSGYNEQFF.

The chain joins TRBV30 to TRBJ1-2; tentative D call: TRBD1 (5 bases). The CDR3 runs 13 residues. In germline, CDR1 is GTSNPN, CDR2 SVGIG (reference sequence). V was trimmed by 2 bases and J by 3 bases, leaving 10 bases between them. The CDR3 loop reads CAWSPQGYYGYTF. The CDR3, as DNA: TGTGCCTGGAGTCCCCAGGGCTACTATGGCTACACCTTC.

This chain links TRBV6-7 with TRBJ1-1; TRBD1 might be the D (5 bases). TRBV6-7 is marked as an open reading frame, function uncertain. Deletions cut 6 bases from V and 7 bases from J, with 15 bases between. The CDR3 is 13 amino acids. In DNA form, the CDR3 reads TGTGCCAGCAGGCCCTGGGGACTTAGTGAAGCTTTCTTT. This translates into CASRPWGLSEAFF.

V is TRBV11-1 and J is TRBJ2-2; D uncertain. V was clipped by 3 bases and J by 7 bases, with 15 bases between them. The CDR3 covers 15 residues. Germline V lookup: CDR1 SGHAT, CDR2 FQDESV (reference sequence). The CDR3 here is CASSLTLKKGGELFF. Here the CDR3 DNA reads TGTGCCAGCAGCTTGACATTAAAAAAGGGCGGGGAGCTGTTTTTT.

This chain links TRBV4-1 with TRBJ1-2; a possible D gene is TRBD1 (6 bases). The CDR3 loop spans 14 amino acids. Trimming cost V 0 bases and J 5 bases, with 10 bases left between them. Per germline, CDR1 MGHRA and CDR2 YSYEKL. The CDR3 protein is CASSQDRTVYGYTF. CDR3 DNA: TGCGCCAGCAGCCAAGATAGGACAGTTTATGGCTACACCTTC.

CDR3 sequence: CAISERDRGYEQYF. Written as DNA, the CDR3 is TGTGCCATCAGTGAGAGGGACAGGGGTTACGAGCAGTACTTC. The chain couples TRBV10-3 to TRBJ2-7, with 10 bases aligning to TRBD1. The V gene's germline CDR1 is ENHRY and CDR2 SYGVKD. The trim removed 2 bases at V and 4 bases at J, leaving 2 bases unmatched. The CDR3 totals 14 residues.

Comments on this clone: Other DNA sequences within the sample encode an identical CDR3. The chain employs TRBV6-5 and TRBJ2-2, with D tentatively TRBD1 (5 bases). The CDR3 has 12 residues. V was pared by 2 bases and J by 7 bases, with 5 bases between. Germline V gene data show CDR1 as MNHEY and CDR2 as SVGAGI. Written as DNA, the CDR3 is TGTGCCAGCAGTTACAGGGGCGGGGAGCTGTTTTTT. Residues: CASSYRGGELFF.